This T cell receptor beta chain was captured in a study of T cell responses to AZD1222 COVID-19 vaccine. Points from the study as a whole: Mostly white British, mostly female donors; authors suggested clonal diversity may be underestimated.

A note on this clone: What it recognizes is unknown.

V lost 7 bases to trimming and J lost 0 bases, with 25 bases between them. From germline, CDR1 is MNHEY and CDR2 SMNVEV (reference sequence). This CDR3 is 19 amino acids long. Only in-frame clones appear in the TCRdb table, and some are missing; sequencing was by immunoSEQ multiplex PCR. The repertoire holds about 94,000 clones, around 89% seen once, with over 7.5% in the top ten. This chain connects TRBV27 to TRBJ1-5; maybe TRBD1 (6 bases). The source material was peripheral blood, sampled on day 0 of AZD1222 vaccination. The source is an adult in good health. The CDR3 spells CASNRHTGLRQVSNQPQHF. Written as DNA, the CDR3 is TGTGCCAGCAACCGTCATACAGGGCTTCGCCAGGTTAGCAATCAGCCCCAGCATTTT.